These T cell receptor beta chains were read from a single sample in a study of cytomegalovirus exposure and HLA in healthy donors. Method: immunoSEQ multiplex PCR; TCRdb's copy keeps in-frame clones and lacks some. The sample shows 170,000 or so clones, around 80% of them seen only once. The sample consisted of PBMCs. The receptors were sampled from a woman in her twenties or thirties in good health and CMV-seronegative. The CDR3 runs from the conserved cysteine through the conserved F or W. D genes are given only for firm matches. Rows give clone size only sometimes, using once, few, many, or a class for an expanded clone.

>TRBD2|NA|15|TRBJ2-1|TRBV6-6
CASTLSGRGKDEQFF
TGTGCCAGCACCCTAAGCGGGAGGGGTAAGGATGAGCAGTTCTTC
>NA|NA|14|TRBJ1-6|TRBV18
CASSPPREGSPLHF
TGTGCCAGCTCACCACCAAGAGAGGGTTCACCCCTCCACTTT
>NA|NA|14|TRBJ1-2|TRBV19
CASSMTDFNYGYTF
TGTGCCAGTAGTATGACAGACTTTAACTATGGCTACACCTTC
>TRBD2|NA|15|TRBJ2-2|TRBV6-1
CASKLAGSNTGELFF
TGTGCCAGCAAACTAGCGGGATCGAACACCGGGGAGCTGTTTTTT
>NA|once|13|TRBJ2-4|TRBV7-2
CAYIGPGKGCQYF
TGTGCCTATATCGGGCCAGGGAAAGGATGTCAGTACTTC
>TRBD1|NA|16|TRBJ2-5|TRBV18
CASSPQDRVGQETQYF
TGTGCCAGCTCACCGCAGGACAGGGTAGGCCAAGAGACCCAGTACTTC
>NA|once|14|TRBJ1-5|TRBV19
CASSTEGGEQPQHF
TGTGCCAGTAGTACCGAAGGGGGAGAGCAGCCCCAGCATTTT
>NA|NA|17|TRBJ2-7|TRBV15
CATSSDRDSRSVHEQYF
TGTGCCACCAGCAGCGACAGGGACTCCCGTTCGGTGCACGAGCAGTACTTC
>NA|NA|14|TRBJ2-2|TRBV7-2
CASSPREPTGELFF
TGTGCCAGCAGCCCCAGGGAACCTACCGGGGAGCTGTTTTTT
>TRBD2|NA|15|TRBJ2-3|TRBV14
CASSQSGDGTDTQYF
TGTGCCAGCAGCCAAAGCGGGGACGGCACAGATACGCAGTATTTT
>NA|NA|15|TRBJ2-7|TRBV4-3
CASSQNRGPPYEQYF
TGCGCCAGCAGCCAAAATAGGGGCCCTCCCTACGAGCAGTACTTC
>TRBD1|NA|11|TRBJ1-1|TRBV28
CASINRGVAFF
TGTGCCAGCATCAACAGGGGTGTAGCTTTCTTT
>TRBD2|few|17|TRBJ2-1|TRBV29-1
CSVDKTRTSGGGNEQFF
TGCAGCGTTGATAAAACCAGGACTAGCGGAGGGGGCAATGAGCAGTTCTTC
>NA|NA|13|TRBJ2-3|TRBV11-2
CASSLDNTDTQYF
TGTGCCAGCAGCTTAGATAATACAGATACGCAGTATTTT
>NA|NA|12|TRBJ2-1|TRBV5-5
CASSLSYNEQFF
TGTGCCAGCAGCTTGTCTTACAATGAGCAGTTCTTC
>TRBD1|NA|15|TRBJ1-1|TRBV5-6
CASRMTGGPKTEAFF
TGTGCCAGCAGGATGACAGGGGGCCCGAAAACTGAAGCTTTCTTT
>NA|NA|13|TRBJ2-3|TRBV15
CATSRATGSTQYF
TGTGCCACCAGCAGAGCAACAGGGAGTACGCAGTATTTT
>NA|NA|11|TRBJ2-2|TRBV7-9
CASSFLGELFF
TGTGCCAGCAGCTTTCTTGGGGAGCTGTTTTTT
>TRBD2|NA|15|TRBJ2-1|TRBV9
CASSVGTSNYNEQFF
TGTGCCAGCAGCGTAGGGACTAGCAACTACAATGAGCAGTTCTTC
>NA|NA|13|TRBJ2-7|TRBV6-5
CASSRQKTYEQYF
TGTGCCAGCAGCCGACAGAAAACCTACGAGCAGTACTTC
>NA|NA|13|TRBJ2-7|TRBV7-2
CASSLSSSYEQYF
TGTGCCAGCAGCTTATCGTCTTCCTACGAGCAGTACTTC
>NA|few|15|TRBJ2-1|TRBV5-1
CASSLVGATYNEQFF
TGCGCCAGCAGCTTGGTGGGGGCTACCTACAATGAGCAGTTCTTC
>TRBD2|NA|15|TRBJ2-3|TRBV5-1
CASSVGTSGTDTQYF
TGCGCCAGCAGCGTAGGGACTAGCGGCACAGATACGCAGTATTTT
>NA|NA|13|TRBJ2-7|TRBV4-3
CASSQVVRDEQYF
TGCGCCAGCAGCCAAGTGGTCCGGGACGAGCAGTACTTC
>TRBD2|NA|16|TRBJ2-5|TRBV7-2
CASSITGLAGQETQYF
TGTGCCAGCAGCATAACGGGACTAGCGGGCCAAGAGACCCAGTACTTC
>NA|NA|16|TRBJ1-6|TRBV4-2
CASSQDPRGYNSPLHF
TGTGCCAGCAGCCAAGATCCTAGGGGCTATAATTCACCCCTCCACTTT
>NA|few|14|TRBJ1-2|TRBV2
CASSEAGRGYGYTF
TGTGCCAGCAGTGAAGCAGGCAGGGGTTATGGCTACACCTTC
>NA|NA|13|TRBJ1-2|TRBV7-9
CASSPHMGSGYTF
TGTGCCAGCAGCCCCCACATGGGCTCTGGCTACACCTTC
>NA|few|13|TRBJ2-3|TRBV19
CASTSWTTDTQYF
TGTGCCAGTACTTCTTGGACTACAGATACGCAGTATTTT
>TRBD1|few|16|TRBJ1-1|TRBV7-6
CASSLRIGTGGTEAFF
TGTGCCAGCAGCTTACGAATCGGGACAGGGGGCACTGAAGCTTTCTTT
>TRBD2|NA|15|TRBJ2-3|TRBV2
CASSEGLAGVDTQYF
TGTGCCAGCAGTGAAGGACTAGCGGGAGTAGATACGCAGTATTTT
>NA|NA|17|TRBJ1-6|TRBV4-3
CASSPSRGLLTGSPLHF
TGCGCCAGCAGCCCCTCGCGAGGGTTATTAACCGGGTCACCCCTCCACTTT
>TRBD1|NA|16|TRBJ1-1|TRBV4-3
CASSQASDRDCTEAFF
TGCGCCAGCAGCCAAGCGTCGGACAGGGATTGCACTGAAGCTTTCTTT
>NA|NA|15|TRBJ1-1|TRBV4-1
CASSQDRRAPTEAFF
TGCGCCAGCAGCCAAGATCGGAGGGCCCCCACTGAAGCTTTCTTT
>TRBD1|NA|14|TRBJ1-2|TRBV28
CATVRAGGAEGYTF
TGTGCCACCGTCCGGGCAGGGGGCGCGGAAGGCTACACCTTC
>TRBD1|NA|12|TRBJ1-2|TRBV10-2
CASSGDSYGYTF
TGCGCCAGCAGTGGGGACAGCTATGGCTACACCTTC
>NA|few|15|TRBJ2-1|TRBV9
CASTDGGRELNEQFF
TGTGCCAGCACGGACGGGGGGCGCGAATTGAATGAGCAGTTCTTC
>NA|NA|17|TRBJ2-6|TRBV7-9
CASSGDTPSSGANVLTF
TGTGCCAGCAGCGGGGACACGCCGAGCTCTGGGGCCAACGTCCTGACTTTC
>TRBD1|NA|15|TRBJ2-3|TRBV18
CASSPRQGEADTQYF
TGTGCCAGCTCACCACGACAGGGGGAAGCAGATACGCAGTATTTT
>TRBD1|NA|15|TRBJ2-2|TRBV12-5
CASGSQGAGPGELFF
TGTGCTAGTGGATCTCAGGGGGCGGGTCCCGGGGAGCTGTTTTTT
>TRBD1|NA|11|TRBJ1-6|TRBV27
CASTGESPLHF
TGTGCCAGTACAGGGGAATCACCCCTCCACTTT
>NA|NA|19|TRBJ2-3|TRBV21-1
CASRSTGTSGVPSTDTQYF
TGTGCCAGCCGCTCGACCGGGACTAGCGGGGTCCCTAGCACAGATACGCAGTATTTT
>TRBD2|NA|16|TRBJ2-7|TRBV2
CASSGGTSGSRYEQYF
TGTGCCAGCAGTGGAGGGACTAGCGGGAGTAGGTACGAGCAGTACTTC
>NA|once|14|TRBJ1-4|TRBV7-2
CASSLGQGGEKLFF
TGTGCCAGCAGCTTAGGGCAGGGCGGTGAAAAACTGTTTTTT
>NA|NA|12|TRBJ2-3|TRBV19
CASRGSTDTQYF
TGTGCCTCCAGGGGATCCACAGATACGCAGTATTTT
>TRBD1|NA|16|TRBJ2-3|TRBV28
CASSLRGQLLTDTQYF
TGTGCCAGCAGTTTAAGGGGACAGCTCCTCACAGATACGCAGTATTTT
>TRBD1|once|16|TRBJ2-2|TRBV19
CASSIAAGGGTGELFF
TGTGCCAGTAGTATAGCGGCAGGGGGCGGGACCGGGGAGCTGTTTTTT
>TRBD2|NA|16|TRBJ2-7|TRBV11-3
CASSLPDSSGRYEQYF
TGTGCCAGCAGCCTCCCCGACTCTAGCGGGAGATACGAGCAGTACTTC
>TRBD2|few|16|TRBJ2-6|TRBV4-2
CASSQDGTSGANVLTF
TGTGCCAGCAGCCAAGATGGGACTAGTGGGGCCAACGTCCTGACTTTC
>TRBD2|NA|19|TRBJ2-1|TRBV10-1
CASSVVSLWTSGGDNEQFF
TGCGCCAGCAGTGTTGTCTCCCTTTGGACTAGCGGGGGGGACAATGAGCAGTTCTTC
>NA|few|15|TRBJ2-5|TRBV18
CASSPAGLGQETQYF
TGTGCCAGCTCACCAGCAGGGCTTGGCCAAGAGACCCAGTACTTC
>NA|NA|16|TRBJ2-7|TRBV2
CASSILTGFPFYEQYF
TGTGCCAGCAGTATACTCACAGGGTTCCCTTTCTACGAGCAGTACTTC